Below are 28 T cell receptor beta chains sequenced from a single sample in a study of blood T cell repertoires in COVID-19. Method: immunoSEQ multiplex PCR; TCRdb's copy keeps in-frame clones and lacks some. Of about 89,000 clones in the sample, approximately 86% were seen once. The sample taken for sequencing was peripheral blood. Source of these receptors: an elderly man with active or convalescent COVID-19.

The chain links TRBV6-6 to TRBJ2-1; D may be TRBD2 (5 bases). V was pared by 7 bases and J by 8 bases, with 15 bases between. CDR1 is MNHNY and CDR2 is SVGAGI in the germline V gene (reference sequence). This CDR3 spans 13 amino acids. The CDR3 loop reads CASIPPGRDEQFF. The CDR3 coding sequence is TGTGCCAGCATTCCACCCGGGCGGGATGAGCAGTTCTTC.

The chain uses TRBV7-2 and TRBJ1-1, with no clear D. Germline CDR1 SGHTA, CDR2 FQGNSA. The V and J ends lost 1 base and 7 bases respectively, with 10 bases between them. There are 13 residues in the CDR3. The CDR3 nucleotides read TGTGCCAGCAGCTTAGAAGCGGAGAATGAAGCTTTCTTT. It yields the protein CASSLEAENEAFF.

This sequence joins TRBV7-2 and TRBJ2-1; TRBD2 might be the D (6 bases). Trimming shortened V by 5 bases and J by 7 bases, and 15 bases separated the two germline ends. The CDR3 covers 14 residues. Germline CDR1 is SGHTA and CDR2 is FQGNSA. The CDR3 loop is CASSKGLSSNEQFF. CDR3 in DNA: TGTGCCAGCAGCAAGGGACTTAGTAGTAATGAGCAGTTCTTC.

This clone was detected only once. This sequence joins TRBV9 and TRBJ2-1; 8 bases match TRBD2. Trimming removed 0 bases from V and 0 bases from J; junction bases left unmatched: 17. CDR1 and CDR2 (germline): SGDLS, YYNGEE. The CDR3 extends over 21 amino acids. The CDR3 DNA is TGTGCCAGCAGCGTAGCCACCTTCGGTGCGGGAGGACTCGGCTCCTACAATGAGCAGTTCTTC. Translating it yields CASSVATFGAGGLGSYNEQFF.

The chain carries TRBV7-6 and TRBJ2-1, with TRBD1 matching 8 bases. The V gene's germline CDR1 is SGHVS and CDR2 FNYEAQ. The CDR3 runs 13 residues. The V gene end was trimmed by 4 bases and the J gene end by 4 bases; junction bases not matched to a gene: 0. Here the CDR3 DNA reads TGTGCCAGCAGCTGGACAGGGTACAATGAGCAGTTCTTC. Its translation: CASSWTGYNEQFF.

V and J are TRBV12-3 or TRBV12-4 and TRBJ1-1; D uncertain. The CDR3 is 13 amino acids. V gave up 5 bases and J gave up 5 bases, with 12 bases separating them. The CDR3 protein is CASSAREGTEAFF. In nucleotides, the CDR3 is TGTGCCAGCAGTGCCCGGGAGGGTACTGAAGCTTTCTTT.

The genes are TRBV4-3 and TRBJ2-7; 7 positions agree with TRBD1. J lost 7 bases, V lost 3 bases, and 9 bases had no gene match. The germline V gene encodes CDR1 LGHNA and CDR2 YSLEER. CDR3 length: 14 residues. The CDR3 coding sequence is TGCGCCAGCAGCCATGAGGGGGCGAAGAGGGAGCAGTACTTC. Translating gives CASSHEGAKREQYF.

There are a few counts of this clone. The chain is built from TRBV5-1 and TRBJ2-3; 10 nucleotides agree with TRBD2. V was pared by 6 bases and J by 2 bases, with 6 bases of the junction left unmatched. The CDR3 has 15 amino acids. Germline CDR1 reads SGHRS; CDR2 reads YFSETQ. The DNA for the CDR3 is TGCGCCAGCAATTTAGCGGGAGGCCCCACAGATACGCAGTATTTT. It encodes CASNLAGGPTDTQYF.

This clone was recorded at least ten times. This chain uses TRBV2 with TRBJ1-3, with unresolved D. The CDR3 has 16 residues. Germline CDR1 and CDR2: SNHLY and FYNNEI. With 2 bases removed from V and 1 base from J, the gap between germline ends came to 12 bases. The chain's CDR3 is CASSELAAQSGNTIYF. CDR3 bases: TGTGCCAGCAGTGAACTGGCCGCCCAGTCTGGAAACACCATATATTTT.

The chain combines TRBV7-3 with TRBJ1-6; D gene unclear. V lost 1 base and J lost 7, with 5 bases in between. CDR3 length equals 13 residues. Germline CDR1 SGHTA, CDR2 FQGTGA. This chain's CDR3 is CASSLIGNSPLHF. Written as DNA, the CDR3 is TGTGCCAGCAGCTTAATCGGGAATTCACCCCTCCACTTT.

The chain recombines TRBV19 with TRBJ2-5, with D perhaps TRBD2 (6 bases). The CDR3 consists of 14 residues. The germline V and J ends were trimmed by 3 bases and 4 bases, with 12 bases remaining between them. The germline CDR1 and CDR2 sequences are LNHDA and SQIVND (reference sequence). CDR3 loop: CASSIGGKLETQYF. CDR3 sequence (DNA): TGTGCCAGTAGTATCGGGGGAAAGCTAGAGACCCAGTACTTC.

The chain couples TRBV7-2 to TRBJ2-7; 11 positions match TRBD2. V lost 3 bases and J lost 3; bases outside the gene matches: 10. CDR1 is SGHTA and CDR2 is FQGNSA in the germline V gene. This CDR3 contains 17 residues. This CDR3 reads CASSFLLAGAFGYEQYF. The DNA for the CDR3 is TGTGCCAGCAGCTTCCTACTAGCGGGAGCTTTTGGCTACGAGCAGTACTTC.

CDR3 in amino acids: CASSLEGSGRGDTQYF. The CDR3 nucleotides are TGCGCCAGCAGCCTGGAGGGGAGCGGGAGGGGCGATACGCAGTATTTT. The rearrangement uses TRBV5-1 and TRBJ2-3; 10 bases are shared with TRBD2. From germline, CDR1 is SGHRS and CDR2 YFSETQ. V lost 4 bases and J lost 6; bases outside the gene matches: 11. The CDR3 sequence is 16 residues long.

Only a few counts were recorded for this clone. The chain links TRBV6-4 to TRBJ2-2; D is uncertain. Trimming pared 4 bases from V and 7 bases from J, leaving 13 bases between. CDR3 length equals 14 residues. The V gene's germline CDR1 is MRHNA and CDR2 SNTAGT. This CDR3 reads CASSVVAWSGELFF. CDR3 nucleotide sequence: TGTGCCAGCAGTGTGGTAGCTTGGAGCGGGGAGCTGTTTTTT.

The table lists this clone with a count of one. The J gene is TRBJ1-6, the V gene TRBV4-3, with D tentatively TRBD1 (6 bases). V was pared by 1 base and J by 7 bases, with 8 bases between. CDR3 size: 14 residues. In germline, CDR1 is LGHNA, CDR2 YSLEER. CDR3 in DNA: TGCGCCAGCAGCCAAGGACAGGTGAATTCACCCCTCCACTTT. As protein: CASSQGQVNSPLHF.

The chain joins TRBV6-2 or TRBV6-3 to TRBJ2-7, with D unclear. Trimming stripped 0 bases from V and 6 bases from J, with 18 bases between. From germline, CDR1 is MNHEY and CDR2 SVGEGT. CDR3 length: 16 amino acids. DNA for the CDR3: TGTGCCAGCAGTTACTCGAAGGCGTCCCTCGACTCCGAGCAGTACTTC. It specifies CASSYSKASLDSEQYF.

This chain uses TRBV9 with TRBJ2-7; 7 bases are shared with TRBD1. The trim removed 0 bases at V and 2 bases at J, leaving 5 bases unmatched. The germline CDR1 and CDR2 sequences are SGDLS and YYNGEE. CDR3 length equals 15 residues. The CDR3 coding sequence is TGTGCCAGCAGCGTAGCTGGGACAGAAACCTACGAGCAGTACTTC. This translates into CASSVAGTETYEQYF.

V gene TRBV18 combines with J gene TRBJ2-2; TRBD2 matches at 7 bases. Per germline, CDR1 KGHSH and CDR2 LQKENI. The length of the CDR3 is 17 residues. Trimming at V came to 3 bases and at J to 0 bases, leaving 7 bases not matched to a gene. The CDR3 nucleotides read TGTGCCAGCTCACCCCGGCCAGCGGGATCGAACACCGGGGAGCTGTTTTTT. Protein: CASSPRPAGSNTGELFF.

This sequence joins TRBV18 and TRBJ2-3; 14 positions match TRBD2. Germline loops: CDR1 KGHSH, CDR2 LQKENI. This CDR3 has 18 amino acids. The J segment lost 1 base and the V segment lost 3 bases, leaving 6 bases of the junction unmatched. CDR3 sequence: CASSPGLAGALGTDTQYF. CDR3 in DNA: TGTGCCAGCTCACCGGGACTAGCGGGAGCGTTGGGCACAGATACGCAGTATTTT.

This sequence joins TRBV25-1 and TRBJ2-5; perhaps TRBD2 as D (6 bases). The germline CDR1 and CDR2 sequences are MGHDK and SYGVNS. V was trimmed by 3 bases and J by 5 bases, leaving 10 bases between them. This CDR3 is 13 amino acids long. This CDR3 reads CASSDSGGETQYF. In nucleotides, the CDR3 is TGTGCCAGCAGTGACTCTGGGGGGGAGACCCAGTACTTC.

The rearrangement links TRBV6-5 to TRBJ2-3; D ambiguous. Germline CDR1 MNHEY, CDR2 SVGAGI. The V and J ends lost 6 bases and 1 base respectively, with 8 bases between them. The CDR3 runs to 13 residues. The CDR3 loop is CASSAPGTDTQYF. The CDR3 DNA reads as TGTGCCAGCAGCGCGCCGGGCACAGATACGCAGTATTTT.

This chain connects TRBV15 to TRBJ2-1, with D tentatively TRBD2 (5 bases). The CDR3 consists of 16 residues. V was trimmed by 3 bases and J by 2 bases, leaving 14 bases between them. The germline V gene encodes CDR1 LNHNV and CDR2 YYDKDF (reference sequence). The CDR3 nucleotides read TGTGCCACCAGCAGTAGGGAGCGCGCTCCCTACAATGAGCAGTTCTTC. Translated, it gives CATSSRERAPYNEQFF.

J is TRBJ1-2 and V is TRBV4-1, with D perhaps TRBD1 (5 bases). CDR3 length: 15 residues. V lost 0 bases, J lost 1 base, and 9 bases lay in between. Germline lookup yields CDR1 MGHRA and CDR2 YSYEKL. The CDR3 nucleotides read TGCGCCAGCAGCCAAGAGGCAGGGCTTAACTATGGCTACACCTTC. Translated, it gives CASSQEAGLNYGYTF.

The chain is built from TRBV28 and TRBJ1-2, with D uncertain. Trimming left V 2 bases short and J 4 bases short, with 8 bases between. Per germline, CDR1 MDHEN and CDR2 SYDVKM. CDR3 length: 13 amino acids. CDR3 in amino acids: CASSLRVSYGYTF. The CDR3 nucleotides read TGTGCCAGCAGTTTACGGGTTTCCTATGGCTACACCTTC.

Only one count was recorded for this clone. The V and J genes are TRBV21-1 and TRBJ1-5. TRBV21-1 is described as a pseudogene. There are 14 residues in the CDR3. CDR3 sequence reads: CASRVVRRGKPQHF. In DNA form, the CDR3 reads TGTGCCAGCCGTGTTGTGAGGAGGGGTAAGCCCCAGCATTTT.

The chain is built from TRBV4-2 and TRBJ2-3; 11 positions match TRBD2. The J segment lost 1 base and the V segment lost 5 bases, leaving 14 bases of the junction unmatched. The CDR3 contains 19 residues. Germline V gives CDR1 LGHNA, CDR2 YNFKEQ. In nucleotides, the CDR3 is TGTGCCAGCAGCTACGGACTAGCGGGTGGGTTGCGCGGCACAGATACGCAGTATTTT. The encoded protein is CASSYGLAGGLRGTDTQYF.

J is TRBJ1-2 and V is TRBV9; 7 nucleotides match TRBD1. The germline V gene encodes CDR1 SGDLS and CDR2 YYNGEE. With V trimmed by 4 bases and J by 5 bases, 14 bases remained unmatched. CDR3 size: 16 residues. The CDR3 DNA is TGTGCCAGCAGCACCCGACAGGGCAGGGGGGCATATGGCTACACCTTC. Its protein is CASSTRQGRGAYGYTF.

This rearrangement joins TRBV6-2 or TRBV6-3 to TRBJ1-2, with D possibly TRBD1 on 6 matching bases. Germline V gives CDR1 MNHEY, CDR2 SVGEGT. Trimming pared 7 bases from V and 2 bases from J, leaving 14 bases between. The CDR3 consists of 14 residues. The CDR3 protein is CASTPFGTNYGYTF. CDR3 nucleotide sequence: TGTGCCAGCACCCCCTTTGGGACAAACTATGGCTACACCTTC.